Listed here are 10 T cell receptor beta chains from one sample, sequenced in a study of T cells in Graves' hyperthyroidism and ophthalmopathy. RNA transcripts gave rise to amplified TCR beta CDR3 regions. First-round RT-PCR of the TCR CDR3 relied on the HTBI primer set. TCRdb re-called the multiplex PCR reads through MiXCR, storing one row per CDR3 protein. The data hold about 560,000 distinct CDR3 sequences, with around 17% observed a single time. Material for sequencing was blood. The source is a woman between 18 and 29 years old with Graves' hyperthyroidism.

This clonotype was seen more than once but under ten times. The V gene is TRBV6-1, the J gene TRBJ2-2; D possibly uses TRBD1 or TRBD2 (6 bases each). V was cut by 11 bases and J by 0 bases, with 10 bases left in between. This CDR3 has 13 amino acids. CDR1 MNHNS and CDR2 SASEGT come from the germline V gene. CDR3 DNA: TGTGCCGGGGGGCCCCCGAACACCGGGGAGCTGTTTTTT. It is translated as CAGGPPNTGELFF.

The chain has TRBV6-2 or TRBV6-3 and TRBJ2-2, with TRBD1 matching over 7 bases. There are 15 residues in the CDR3. Germline lookup yields CDR1 MNHEY and CDR2 SVGEGT. Losses at the gene ends were 5 bases for V and 6 bases for J; bases not matched to a gene: 9. In DNA, the CDR3 is TGTGCCAGCAGTCAAACTCCGACAGGGCCCGGGGAGCTGTTTTTT. Translated: CASSQTPTGPGELFF.

Comment on this clonotype: A read error may be the cause here, since a much bigger clone is one base away. A read error is likely, as this CDR3 ends without the conserved phenylalanine or tryptophan. The gene calls are TRBV9 and TRBJ1-2; D call uncertain. This CDR3 spans 14 amino acids. The V end was cut by 0 bases, the J end by 3 bases, with 9 bases between. Germline V gene sequence: CDR1 SGDLS, CDR2 YYNGEE. CDR3 in amino acids: CASSVDPLDYGYTL. The CDR3 DNA is TGTGCCAGCAGCGTAGATCCCCTTGACTATGGCTACACCCTC.

The gene calls are TRBV28 and TRBJ1-1; no clear D gene. The CDR3 runs 15 residues. The germline gives CDR1 MDHEN, CDR2 SYDVKM. The germline V and J ends were trimmed by 2 bases and 4 bases, with 14 bases remaining between them. The CDR3, as DNA: TGTGCCAGCAGTTTAAGATTCCAGGAAAGCACTGAAGCTTTCTTT. Its translation: CASSLRFQESTEAFF.

This chain uses TRBV7-3 with TRBJ1-5; maybe TRBD1 (5 bases). Germline loops: CDR1 SGHTA, CDR2 FQGTGA. With 0 bases removed from V and 2 bases from J, the gap between germline ends came to 17 bases. This CDR3 has 18 residues. CDR3 bases: TGTGCCAGCAGCTTAACGGCAAGGGGATATAATCGCAATCAGCCCCAGCATTTT. Protein product: CASSLTARGYNRNQPQHF. Full variable domain (missing parts from reference TRBV7-3 and TRBJ1-5): GAGVSQTPSNKVTEKGKYVELRCDPISGHTALYWYRQSLGQGPEFLIYFQGTGAADDSGLPNDRFFAVRPEGSVSTLKIQRTERGDSAVYLCASSLTARGYNRNQPQHFGDGTRLSIL.

The chain has TRBV20-1 and TRBJ2-3; 8 bases fit TRBD2. In germline, CDR1 is DFQATT, CDR2 SNEGSKA (reference sequence). V gave up 6 bases and J gave up 2 bases; unmatched junction bases: 13. The length of the CDR3 is 16 residues. CDR3 bases: TGCAGTGCCCCCCATCGAACTAGCGGATTCACAGATACGCAGTATTTT. Encoded protein: CSAPHRTSGFTDTQYF.

The CDR3 DNA follows: TGTGCCAGCAGTGTACGGGCCGAGCGCGAGCAGTACTTC. It encodes CASSVRAEREQYF. This chain uses TRBV6-2 or TRBV6-3 with TRBJ2-7; D is undetermined. CDR3 length equals 13 residues. V was clipped by 5 bases and J by 6 bases, with 14 bases between them. Looked up from germline, CDR1 is MNHEY and CDR2 is SVGEGT.

This clonotype was found many times. V gene TRBV2 combines with J gene TRBJ2-7, with 8 bases lining up with TRBD1. The CDR3 extends over 14 amino acids. Germline CDR1 SNHLY, CDR2 FYNNEI. J lost 4 bases, V lost 7 bases, and 9 bases had no gene match. The CDR3 DNA sequence: TGTGCCAGCACTCTGACAGGGGAGAATTACGAGCAGTACTTC. Encoded protein: CASTLTGENYEQYF.

This clonotype was seen a handful of times. The CDR3, as DNA: TGTGCCAGCAGCTTAGTAGCGGGAGTGAACAATGAGCAGTTCTTC. It specifies CASSLVAGVNNEQFF. The chain couples TRBV11-3 to TRBJ2-1; 9 nucleotides line up with TRBD2. The trim removed 1 base at V and 5 bases at J, leaving 3 bases unmatched. Germline V CDR1 and CDR2: SGHNT, YENEEA. The CDR3 contains 15 residues.

The gene calls are TRBV9 and TRBJ2-1, with unresolved D. Germline loops: CDR1 SGDLS, CDR2 YYNGEE. V shed 3 bases and J shed 2 bases, with 12 bases lying between them. The CDR3 loop spans 15 amino acids. The CDR3 region has the DNA TGTGCCAGCAGCGCATCCTCGAACACCTACAATGAGCAGTTCTTC. It specifies CASSASSNTYNEQFF.